This T cell receptor beta chain was identified during a study of cytomegalovirus exposure and HLA in healthy donors. Overall study findings and caveats: Per published accounts, TCR beta sequences correctly predicted the HLA-A and HLA-B alleles of most subjects. Earlier analysis found most TCR beta V segments productive about 87% or about 30% of the time.

This PCR relied on a set of 60 Vbeta primers and 13 Jbeta primers. Assay used: immunoSEQ multiplex PCR; TCRdb lists only in-frame clones, some missing. Among 110,000 or so clones listed, roughly 80% were seen once. Germline V CDR1 and CDR2: SGHRS, YFSETQ. V lost 0 bases to trimming and J lost 3 bases; unmatched junction nucleotides: 9. The CDR3 covers 17 residues. The study sampled nominally healthy donors, though unrecorded immune exposures were likely. Worth noting for this clone: Its antigen is not known.

The receptor comes from a woman in her twenties or thirties in good health and CMV-seropositive. The sequenced sample was PBMCs. J is TRBJ2-3 and V is TRBV5-1; 8 bases agree with TRBD2. The CDR3 region has the DNA TGCGCCAGCAGCTTGGCGACGGAGGCGGGAGGTACAGATACGCAGTATTTT. Protein sequence: CASSLATEAGGTDTQYF. Full variable domain (missing parts from reference TRBV5-1 and TRBJ2-3): KAGVTQTPRYLIKTRGQQVTLSCSPISGHRSVSWYQQTPGQGLQFLFEYFSETQRNKGNFPGRFSGRQFSNSRSEMNVSTLELGDSALYLCASSLATEAGGTDTQYFGPGTRLTVL.